The next 2 T cell receptor beta chains were all read from a single sample in a study of T cell changes during pregnancy in multiple sclerosis. The method was immunoSEQ multiplex PCR; TCRdb's version includes in-frame clones alone and lacks a portion of them. The profile shows roughly 72,000 clones, more than 80% of them singletons. The sequences come from CD4+ T cells from peripheral blood mononuclear cells, collected before pregnancy. These receptors were collected from a female donor with multiple sclerosis, enrolled in a pregnancy study.

The CDR3 region is CASSTGVDEKLFF. The CDR3 region has the DNA TGCGCCAGCAGCACGGGGGTAGATGAAAAACTGTTTTTT. V and J are TRBV5-1 and TRBJ1-4; TRBD1 is a possible D gene (5 bases). The CDR3 has 13 amino acids. From germline, CDR1 is SGHRS and CDR2 YFSETQ. V lost 4 bases to trimming and J lost 6 bases, with 10 bases between them.

This clone was observed once. The rearrangement joins TRBV5-1 to TRBJ1-1, with D perhaps matching TRBD1 (5 bases). The V and J ends lost 4 bases and 2 bases respectively, with 15 bases between them. The CDR3 is 15 residues long. The germline gives CDR1 SGHRS, CDR2 YFSETQ. The CDR3, as DNA: TGCGCCAGCAGCCCCCTGGGGGGGATCAACACTGAAGCTTTCTTT. Translated, it gives CASSPLGGINTEAFF.